The clone carrying this T cell receptor (beta chain) turned up a few times. Its antigen is unknown. TCRdb re-derived calls from the 5' RACE reads in MiXCR, one entry per CDR3 protein. This sample carries about 90,000 distinct CDR3 sequences, about 14% of them seen once, and the ten largest clones take under 45%. This sample is drawn from a study of T-cell memory formation after mild COVID-19. Study-wide results and limits: Contracting CD4+ clones sat mainly in CM and EM; CD8+ in EMRA. A subset of responding clones appeared in pre-infection memory, suggesting cross-reactive memory joined. Among clones contracting day 15 to 85, CD4/CD8 was balanced, whereas later expanders leaned CD4+.

The receptor comes from a man between 18 and 29 years old who had mild COVID-19 (a few samples of this study predate the infection). Cell type and time point are not known. Material: PBMCs or a T cell subset sorted from them (not recorded which).

The CDR3: CASSPGAGGNEQFF. CDR3 nucleotides: TGCGCCAGCAGCCCAGGGGCAGGGGGCAATGAGCAGTTCTTC. V gene TRBV4-1 combines with J gene TRBJ2-1, with 7 nucleotides matching TRBD1. V was clipped by 4 bases and J by 6 bases; unmatched bases: 6. Germline CDR1 reads MGHRA; CDR2 reads YSYEKL. This CDR3 spans 14 amino acids.